This entry features one T cell receptor beta chain sequence. Trimming shortened V by 2 bases and J by 7 bases, and 3 bases separated the two germline ends. The germline CDR1 and CDR2 sequences are MNHNY and SVGAGI (reference sequence). The CDR3 has 12 amino acids. The data originate from a study of T-cell memory formation after mild COVID-19. TCRdb analysed the 5' RACE reads with MiXCR anew, one entry per CDR3 protein. The sample lists approximately 300,000 distinct CDR3 sequences, approximately 15% occurring once. The source material was PBMCs or a T cell subset sorted from them (not recorded which). The chain employs TRBV6-6 and TRBJ1-6; D gene unclear. The sequence derives from a man younger than 35 who had mild COVID-19 (a few samples of this study predate the infection). Cell type and time point are not known. The chain's CDR3 is CASSYENSPLHF. The CDR3 DNA reads as TGTGCCAGCAGTTACGAGAATTCACCCCTCCACTTT.